This note documents a single T cell receptor beta chain sequence. Its antigen is as yet unknown. The protocol was immunoSEQ multiplex PCR, while the TCRdb copy is restricted to in-frame clones and leaves out a portion. The data show under 250,000 clones, with about nine tenths seen just once and roughly 2% held by the top ten. This CDR3 spans 16 amino acids. The ends lost 8 bases at V and 4 bases at J; junction bases unmatched: 14. Germline V gives CDR1 LNHDA, CDR2 SQIVND (reference sequence). The sample is drawn from a study of cytomegalovirus exposure and HLA in healthy donors. Study observations and caveats: Reportedly, diagnosis of cytomegalovirus status by the classifier showed high specificity and sensitivity. Rarity held for most TCR sequences, but there were some public TCRs that occurred in many donors.

The gene calls are TRBV19 and TRBJ2-5; 9 positions match TRBD2. The receptor comes from a woman aged 18-29 years in good health and CMV-seropositive. The source material was PBMCs. The CDR3 nucleotides are TGTGCCAGTCGGGGGAGCGGGAGGCCCAAATCAGAGACCCAGTACTTC. Its protein is CASRGSGRPKSETQYF.